The following is a TCR beta chain sequence with its context. CDR3 length: 16 residues. The sample originates from a study of blood T cell repertoires in COVID-19. Method: immunoSEQ multiplex PCR; TCRdb's copy keeps in-frame clones and lacks some. This table has approximately 170,000 clones, 75% to 90% appearing once. Sequenced material: peripheral blood. The origin of this receptor is a human donor in a cohort sampled during active COVID-19. The chain couples TRBV21-1 to TRBJ1-4; TRBD1 is the table's D call and was not checked against the DNA. TRBV21-1 is labeled a pseudogene. The CDR3 is CASSKHMGKGGEKLFF. In DNA, the CDR3 is TGTGCCAGCAGCAAACATATGGGTAAAGGGGGTGAAAAACTGTTTTTT.